This TCR beta chain comes out of a study of blood T cell repertoires in COVID-19 (dated by TCRdb to 2019 to 2021). At the level of the whole study: Samples from collaborators originated in the United States, Italy and Spain and spanned both the acute and convalescent phases of COVID-19. The repertoires were released in a freely available public database intended as a resource for research on the immune response to SARS-CoV-2. The material from the prospective study consisted of cDNA or gDNA derived from T cells, B-cell-depleted T cells, or PBMCs. Subjects who had been exposed to COVID-19, were actively infected with it, or had recovered from it provided the deeply sampled blood TCRbeta repertoires that made up the dataset. Sample metadata almost always included a de-identified subject ID, COVID-19 status, age in years and sex. Where available, HLA class I and class II types were obtained from metadata supplied by the sample provider rather than from assay-based typing. The samples were drawn from two sources: the first 160 participants of the ongoing ImmuneRACE study, and 1,254 subjects contributed by 6 global collaborators.

Samples from volunteer blood donors who had recovered from COVID-19 were contributed by a second Seattle source. Collaborating institutions collected whole blood in K2EDTA tubes following their own protocols. For TCRbeta analysis, collaborators shipped samples in one of three forms: frozen whole blood, isolated PBMCs, or DNA extracted from either of those sample types. Findings and caveats that apply to the study as a whole: How much clinical and demographic metadata was included differed by source and by participant, and the metadata was provided uncurated.

V is pared back by 6 bases and J by 0 bases, with 12 bases lying between the germline termini. CDR1 is given as MDHEN and CDR2 as SYDVKM, both from the germline V gene. The CDR3 has 15 amino acids, counting the end cysteine and phenylalanine. Only CDR3 DNA is held: 45 bases, read in frame from base 1. TCRbeta CDR3 regions were amplified from genomic DNA by means of the immunoSEQ Assay, a bias-controlled multiplex PCR. Per the authors' processing: Nucleated cell counts per sample were estimated from amplification of reference gene primers within the assay. Sequence reads were collapsed and filtered to measure the absolute abundance of every unique TCRbeta CDR3 rearrangement. For each sample, productive Simpson clonality was calculated as the square root of Simpson's diversity index over productive rearrangements. In its TCRdb copy, this immuneACCESS table keeps in-frame sequences only and misses some clones. Where compared with another copy, unresolved V genes explain less than half of these, and the others have no known cause. V and J calls and clone size are copied from that table; D and trimming were computed from the DNA. The sample table shows 110,000 or so clones, and roughly 90% are seen once. The ten largest clonotypes hold approximately 7.9% of the sample.

Worth noting for this clone: Its antigen remains unidentified. Per-nucleotide qualities are absent, and no much larger clonotype sits a single base away.

The clonotype comes from a man in his sixties or seventies who had recovered from COVID-19. The sequence links TRBV28 to TRBJ1-3; the D gene is not confidently resolved. Sequencing was done on a sample of peripheral blood. The DNA reads as follows: TGTGCCAGCAGGTCATGGGAGAGCTCTGGAAACACCATATATTTT. Its amino acids are CASRSWESSGNTIYF. The CDR3 plus the reference TRBV28 and TRBJ1-3 genes for the other parts give the full variable domain: DVKVTQSSRYLVKRTGEKVFLECVQDMDHENMFWYRQDPGLGLRLIYFSYDVKMKEKGDIPEGYSVSREKKERFSLILESASTNQTSMYLCASRSWESSGNTIYFGEGSWLTVV.